This T cell receptor (beta chain) appears in the sequencing data of a study of a mutant IDH1 vaccine in newly diagnosed glioma. Study summary: Treated patients had a mean age of about 38 years and a 62.5% male, 37.5% female split. Patients were pretreated with radiotherapy, temozolomide, or both, mostly both.

A note on this clone: Its antigen is as yet unknown.

Here immunoSEQ multiplex PCR was the method, and the copy in TCRdb shows in-frame clones only, minus some. Of roughly 60,000 clones listed, 74% were seen once; the top ten hold roughly 5%. Stated time point: week 35, safety follow-up. With topical imiquimod, each dose of the vaccine consisted of 300 ug of mutant IDH1 20-mer peptide. The germline CDR1 and CDR2 sequences are MGHDK and SYGVNS. The CDR3 sequence is 15 residues long. Trimming stripped 3 bases from V and 5 bases from J, with 14 bases between. This sample comprised PBMCs, obtained from a glioma patient whose treatment included an IDH1 peptide vaccine. The sequence was obtained from a middle-aged man with glioma. The chain recombines TRBV25-1 with TRBJ1-5; TRBD1 is a possible D gene (5 bases). CDR3 protein: CASSDARAVDQPQHF. In DNA, the CDR3 is TGTGCCAGCAGTGACGCCAGGGCGGTGGATCAGCCCCAGCATTTT.